The 7 T cell receptor beta chains below were found in one sample sequenced in a study of blood T cell repertoires in COVID-19 (dated by TCRdb to between 2020 and 2021). Library method: the immunoSEQ multiplex PCR assay. As stored in TCRdb, this immuneACCESS dataset retains in-frame rearrangements with V and J assigned. A fraction of the clones does not appear; measured against another copy, unresolved V genes explain less than half of the discrepancy, and the remainder lacks a known reason. A total of tens of thousands of clones appear in this sample, 70% to 80% of them only once. Under 3% of the sample rests with the top ten. Material: peripheral blood. Every receptor here comes from a man between 65 and 85 years old with COVID-19, enrolled during active disease.

The CDR3 loop reads CASSFGGANTGELFF. DNA for the CDR3: TGTGCCAGCAGTTTTGGCGGCGCGAACACCGGGGAGCTGTTTTTT. The chain recombines TRBV28 with TRBJ2-2; D is undetermined. This CDR3 has 15 residues. V was pared by 3 bases and J by 0 bases, with 8 bases between. The germline gives CDR1 MDHEN, CDR2 SYDVKM. Using reference TRBV28 and TRBJ2-2 for the parts outside the CDR3, the full variable domain is DVKVTQSSRYLVKRTGEKVFLECVQDMDHENMFWYRQDPGLGLRLIYFSYDVKMKEKGDIPEGYSVSREKKERFSLILESASTNQTSMYLCASSFGGANTGELFFGEGSRLTVL.

The chain recombines TRBV6-4 with TRBJ2-3; 11 bases are shared with TRBD2. Germline V gene lookup returns CDR1 MRHNA and CDR2 SNTAGT. This CDR3 region has 17 residues. The V segment lost 3 bases and the J segment 1 base; nucleotides outside the gene matches: 6. The CDR3 region has the DNA TGTGCCAGCAGTGAACTAGCGGGAGTTTCGGGCACAGATACGCAGTATTTT. Translated, it gives CASSELAGVSGTDTQYF.

This clone was seen only a few times. The CDR3: CATSGGTLTGELFF. The CDR3 nucleotides read TGTGCCACCAGTGGCGGGACGCTTACCGGGGAGCTGTTTTTT. The chain recombines TRBV24-1 with TRBJ2-2, with D tentatively TRBD2 (6 bases). The CDR3 extends over 14 amino acids. The germline gives CDR1 KGHDR, CDR2 SFDVKD. Trimming shortened V by 5 bases and J by 5 bases, and 11 bases separated the two germline ends.

The rearrangement links TRBV5-1 to TRBJ1-2; 7 bases are a match to TRBD1. V lost 5 bases and J lost 6; bases outside the gene matches: 7. Germline lookup yields CDR1 SGHRS and CDR2 YFSETQ. CDR3 length: 13 residues. CDR3: CASRPPGQHGYTF. The CDR3 coding sequence is TGCGCCAGCAGGCCACCGGGACAGCATGGCTACACCTTC. Filled out from reference TRBV5-1 and TRBJ1-2, the complete variable domain reads KAGVTQTPRYLIKTRGQQVTLSCSPISGHRSVSWYQQTPGQGLQFLFEYFSETQRNKGNFPGRFSGRQFSNSRSEMNVSTLELGDSALYLCASRPPGQHGYTFGSGTRLTVV.

CDR3 loop: CASSQVVTTTTEQFF. The CDR3 DNA reads TGCGCCAGCAGCCAAGTAGTGACCACTACCACTGAGCAGTTCTTC. J is TRBJ2-1 and V is TRBV4-3; D unclear. With 1 base removed from V and 9 bases from J, the gap between germline ends came to 16 bases. Germline V gives CDR1 LGHNA, CDR2 YSLEER. The CDR3 runs 15 residues.

V is TRBV10-3 and J is TRBJ1-4; D remains unclear. Trimming cost V 0 bases and J 0 bases, with 5 bases left between them. Germline assignment: CDR1 ENHRY and CDR2 SYGVKD. CDR3 length: 15 residues. DNA of the CDR3: TGTGCCATCAGTGAGTCGGCAGCAACTAATGAAAAACTGTTTTTT. It specifies CAISESAATNEKLFF.

The genes are TRBV29-1 and TRBJ2-3; TRBD2 aligns across 13 bases. Germline V lookup: CDR1 SQVTM, CDR2 ANQGSEA. Trimming removed 4 bases from V and 6 bases from J; junction bases left unmatched: 4. The CDR3 is 14 residues long. The CDR3 spells CSVGTSGSGDTQYF. The CDR3 coding sequence is TGCAGCGTTGGGACTAGCGGGAGTGGGGATACGCAGTATTTT.